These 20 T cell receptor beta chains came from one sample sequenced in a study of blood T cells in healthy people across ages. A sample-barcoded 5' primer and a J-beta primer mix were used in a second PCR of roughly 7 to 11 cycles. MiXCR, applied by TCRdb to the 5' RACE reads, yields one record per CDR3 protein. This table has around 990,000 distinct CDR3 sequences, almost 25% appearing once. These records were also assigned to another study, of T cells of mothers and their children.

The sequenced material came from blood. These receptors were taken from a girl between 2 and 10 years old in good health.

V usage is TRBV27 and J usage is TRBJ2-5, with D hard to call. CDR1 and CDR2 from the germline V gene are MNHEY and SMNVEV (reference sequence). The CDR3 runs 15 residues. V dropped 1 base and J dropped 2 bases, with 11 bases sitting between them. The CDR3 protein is CASSLYGQLQETQYF. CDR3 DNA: TGTGCCAGCAGTTTATATGGGCAACTGCAAGAGACCCAGTACTTC.

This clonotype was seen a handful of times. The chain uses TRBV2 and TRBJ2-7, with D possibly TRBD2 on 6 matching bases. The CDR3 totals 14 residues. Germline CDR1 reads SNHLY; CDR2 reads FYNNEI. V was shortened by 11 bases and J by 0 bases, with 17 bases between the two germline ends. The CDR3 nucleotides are TGTGCCGCAAGAACCGGGACTCCCTCCTACGAGCAGTACTTC. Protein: CAARTGTPSYEQYF. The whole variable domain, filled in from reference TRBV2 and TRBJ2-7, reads EPEVTQTPSHQVTQMGQEVILRCVPISNHLYFYWYRQILGQKVEFLVSFYNNEISEKSEIFDDQFSVERPDGSNFTLKIRSTKLEDSAMYFCAARTGTPSYEQYFGPGTRLTVT.

CDR3 DNA: TGTGCCAGCAGCAAAGGGACTAGCGGGGTCTCCTACAATGAGCAGTTCTTC. Translation gives CASSKGTSGVSYNEQFF. This chain joins TRBV11-2 and TRBJ2-1; TRBD2 agrees at 13 bases. Per the germline V gene, CDR1 is SGHAT and CDR2 is FQNNGV. V was clipped by 5 bases and J by 0 bases; unmatched bases: 4. The CDR3 loop spans 17 amino acids. The full variable domain, completed using reference TRBV11-2 and TRBJ2-1, is EAGVAQSPRYKIIEKRQSVAFWCNPISGHATLYWYQQILGQGPKLLIQFQNNGVVDDSQLPKDRFSAERLKGVDSTLKIQPAKLEDSAVYLCASSKGTSGVSYNEQFFGPGTRLTVL.

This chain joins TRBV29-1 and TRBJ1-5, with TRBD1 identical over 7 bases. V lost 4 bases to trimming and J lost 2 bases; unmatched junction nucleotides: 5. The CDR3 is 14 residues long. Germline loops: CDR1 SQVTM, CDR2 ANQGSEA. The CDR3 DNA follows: TGCAGCGTTGGACAGGGTTCTGGCAATCAGCCCCAGCATTTT. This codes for CSVGQGSGNQPQHF.

The CDR3: CASAYRGSTEAFF. The CDR3 DNA sequence: TGTGCTAGTGCCTACAGGGGTAGCACTGAAGCTTTCTTT. The gene calls are TRBV12-5 and TRBJ1-1, with 7 nucleotides matching TRBD1. Germline CDR1 and CDR2: LGHNT and FRNRAP. V shed 7 bases and J 4 bases; nucleotides not matched to a gene: 6. The CDR3 is 13 residues long. The entire variable domain, with the rest obtained from reference TRBV12-5 and TRBJ1-1, is as follows: DARVTQTPRHKVTEMGQEVTMRCQPILGHNTVFWYRQTMMQGLELLAYFRNRAPLDDSGMPKDRFSAEMPDATLATLKIQPSEPRDSAVYFCASAYRGSTEAFFGQGTRLTVV.

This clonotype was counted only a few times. CDR3 nucleotides: TGTGCCAGCAAAGCCGGGACAGGGTATCACGAGCAGTACTTC. Translated, it gives CASKAGTGYHEQYF. The rearrangement links TRBV27 to TRBJ2-7, with 9 bases aligning to TRBD1. The CDR3 runs to 14 residues. The germline gives CDR1 MNHEY, CDR2 SMNVEV (reference sequence). V gave up 7 bases and J gave up 5 bases; unmatched junction bases: 9.

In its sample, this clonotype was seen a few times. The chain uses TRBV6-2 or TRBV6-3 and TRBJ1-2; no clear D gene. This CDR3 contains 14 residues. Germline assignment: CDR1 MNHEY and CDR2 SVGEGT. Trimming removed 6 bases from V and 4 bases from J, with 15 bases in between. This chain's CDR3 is CASSPMGIPYGYTF. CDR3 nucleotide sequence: TGTGCCAGCAGCCCTATGGGGATCCCCTATGGCTACACCTTC.

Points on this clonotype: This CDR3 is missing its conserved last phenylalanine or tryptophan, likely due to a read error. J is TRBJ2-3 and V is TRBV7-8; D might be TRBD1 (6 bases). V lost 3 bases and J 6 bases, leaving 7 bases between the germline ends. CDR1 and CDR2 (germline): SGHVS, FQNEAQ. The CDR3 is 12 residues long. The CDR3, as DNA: TGTGCCAGCAGCTTGGGGGCGGATACGCAGTATCTT. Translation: CASSLGADTQYL.

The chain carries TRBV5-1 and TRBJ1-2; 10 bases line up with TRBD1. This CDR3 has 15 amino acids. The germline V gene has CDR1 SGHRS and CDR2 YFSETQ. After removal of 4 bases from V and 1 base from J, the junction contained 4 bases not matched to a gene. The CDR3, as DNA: TGCGCCAGCAGCGCGGGACAGGGGTTTAACTATGGCTACACCTTC. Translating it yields CASSAGQGFNYGYTF.

The CDR3 sequence: CATSAVDSYNEQFF. CDR3 DNA sequence: TGTGCCACCAGTGCCGTAGACTCCTACAATGAGCAGTTCTTC. The chain employs TRBV24-1 and TRBJ2-1, with D uncertain. Germline CDR1 KGHDR, CDR2 SFDVKD. V lost 5 bases to trimming and J lost 0 bases, with 7 bases between them. The CDR3 is 14 residues long.

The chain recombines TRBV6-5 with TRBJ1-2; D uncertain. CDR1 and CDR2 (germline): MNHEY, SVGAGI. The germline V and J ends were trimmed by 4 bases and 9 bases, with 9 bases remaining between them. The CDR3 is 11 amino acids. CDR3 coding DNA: TGTGCCAGCAGTTCCGCTAATAGCTACACCTTC. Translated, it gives CASSSANSYTF.

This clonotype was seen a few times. The CDR3, as DNA: TGTGCCATCAGTGGGGACAGGGATCTAGGCTCTGGGGCCAACGTCCTGACTTTC. It is translated as CAISGDRDLGSGANVLTF. V and J are TRBV10-3 and TRBJ2-6; TRBD1 matches at 9 bases. Germline loops: CDR1 ENHRY, CDR2 SYGVKD. After removal of 4 bases from V and 0 bases from J, the junction contained 7 bases not matched to a gene. The CDR3 totals 18 residues.

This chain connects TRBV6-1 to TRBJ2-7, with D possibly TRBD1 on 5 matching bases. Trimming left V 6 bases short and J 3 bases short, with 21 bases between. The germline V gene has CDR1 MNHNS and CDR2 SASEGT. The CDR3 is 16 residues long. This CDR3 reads CASRPRGRAPSYEQYF. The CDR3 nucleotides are TGTGCCAGCAGGCCTAGGGGCCGGGCCCCCAGCTACGAGCAGTACTTC.

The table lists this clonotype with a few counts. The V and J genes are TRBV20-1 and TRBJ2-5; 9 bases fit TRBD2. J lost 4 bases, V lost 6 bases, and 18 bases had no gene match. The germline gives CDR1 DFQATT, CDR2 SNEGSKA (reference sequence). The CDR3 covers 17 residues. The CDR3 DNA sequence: TGCAGTGCCAGGCCTTTTGGCGGGAGGGCCGGTGGAGAGACCCAGTACTTC. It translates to CSARPFGGRAGGETQYF.

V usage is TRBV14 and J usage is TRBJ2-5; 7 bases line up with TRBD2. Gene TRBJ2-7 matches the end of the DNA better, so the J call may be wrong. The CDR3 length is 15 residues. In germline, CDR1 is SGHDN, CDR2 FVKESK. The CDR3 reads CASSQDQRGSYEQYF. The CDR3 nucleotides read TGTGCCAGCAGCCAAGACCAGCGGGGCTCCTACGAGCAGTACTTC.

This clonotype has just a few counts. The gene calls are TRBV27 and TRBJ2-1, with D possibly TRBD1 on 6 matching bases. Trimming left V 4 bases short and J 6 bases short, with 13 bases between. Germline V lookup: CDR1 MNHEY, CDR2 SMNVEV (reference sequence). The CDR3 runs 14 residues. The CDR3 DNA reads TGTGCCAGCAGTTACAGGGACCTGGGCAATGAGCAGTTCTTC. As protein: CASSYRDLGNEQFF.

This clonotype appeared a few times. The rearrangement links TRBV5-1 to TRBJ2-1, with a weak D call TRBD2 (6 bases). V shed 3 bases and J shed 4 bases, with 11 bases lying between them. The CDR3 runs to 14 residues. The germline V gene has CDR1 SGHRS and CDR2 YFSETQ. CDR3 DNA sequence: TGCGCCAGCAGCTCGACTAGGACTTACAATGAGCAGTTCTTC. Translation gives CASSSTRTYNEQFF.

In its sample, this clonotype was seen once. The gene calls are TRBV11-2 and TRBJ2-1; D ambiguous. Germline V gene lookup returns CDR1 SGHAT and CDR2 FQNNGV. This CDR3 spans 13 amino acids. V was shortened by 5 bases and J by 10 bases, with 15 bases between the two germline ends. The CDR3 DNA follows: TGTGCCAGCAGCCAAGGGCCTCACGTGGAGCAGTTCTTC. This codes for CASSQGPHVEQFF.

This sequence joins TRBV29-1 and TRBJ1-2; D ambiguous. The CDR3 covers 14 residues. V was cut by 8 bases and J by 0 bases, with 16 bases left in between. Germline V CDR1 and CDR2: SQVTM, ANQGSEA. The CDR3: CSTTIQNSNYGYTF. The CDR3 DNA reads TGCAGCACCACGATTCAGAACTCTAACTATGGCTACACCTTC.

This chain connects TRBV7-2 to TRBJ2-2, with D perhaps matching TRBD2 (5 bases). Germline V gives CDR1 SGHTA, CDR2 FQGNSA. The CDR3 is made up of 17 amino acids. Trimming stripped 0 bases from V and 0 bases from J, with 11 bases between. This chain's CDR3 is CASSLAVALSNTGELFF. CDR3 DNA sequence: TGTGCCAGCAGCTTAGCGGTAGCGTTATCGAACACCGGGGAGCTGTTTTTT.